This T cell receptor (beta chain) originates from a study of control samples from healthy donors and cancer patients. Produced via immunoSEQ multiplex PCR; TCRdb's table is partial and in-frame only. The sample yields over 100,000 clones, around 90% seen once. CDR1 is LNHDA and CDR2 is SQIVND in the germline V gene (reference sequence). The CDR3 is 18 residues long. V was trimmed by 5 bases and J by 0 bases, leaving 20 bases between them. The clonotype comes from a middle-aged man in good health. This chain joins TRBV19 and TRBJ1-5; tentative D call: TRBD1 (5 bases). The specimen was blood. The CDR3: CASSVRGRRPNSNQPQHF. In DNA, the CDR3 is TGTGCCAGTAGTGTGAGGGGCCGCAGACCCAATAGCAATCAGCCCCAGCATTTT.